Here is one T cell receptor beta chain with its context. TCRdb's copy holds only in-frame clones and misses some; the assay was immunoSEQ multiplex PCR. Altogether 55,000 to 80,000 clones are present, more than 80% being singletons, with the ten largest covering roughly 5.1%. The data are from a study of OX40 agonist ivuxolimab in advanced cancers. Across the study: Males comprised about 78% of the group, whose mean age was approximately 61 years (range about 20 to 79).

J lost 5 bases, V lost 4 bases, and 6 bases had no gene match. The CDR3 length is 15 residues. Germline lookup yields CDR1 MNHEY and CDR2 SMNVEV (reference sequence). The gene calls are TRBV27 and TRBJ2-1; TRBD2 agrees at 9 bases. The receptor was isolated from an adult with an advanced solid tumor such as melanoma, head and neck, liver or kidney cancer. The sample in question was CD4+ or CD8+ T cells sorted from blood, obtained in a trial of the OX40 agonist ivuxolimab. The CDR3 sequence: CASSWLAGTHNEQFF. CDR3 bases: TGTGCCAGCAGTTGGCTAGCGGGGACCCACAATGAGCAGTTCTTC.